This TCR beta chain was recorded in a study of CXCR3-negative and CXCR3-positive naive CD8 T cells. Findings of the study overall: More hydrophobic TRB CDR3s occurred in CXCR3-positive than in CXCR3-negative naive cells. Naive cells that were CXCR3-negative or CXCR3-positive used TRBV-TRBJ genes alike, while memory cells diverged. Most assays used freshly isolated PBMCs, as cryopreservation partially reduced CXCR3.

5' RACE that incorporated UMI labels was used to prepare the TRB cDNA libraries. TCRdb re-called the 5' RACE reads and catalogs CDR3 proteins one per entry, DNA excluded. The listing contains about 85,000 distinct CDR3 sequences. Cells that were CD45RO-CCR7+CD27+CD95- constituted naive CD8+ T cells. The CDR3 contains 14 residues. Germline CDR1 MDHEN, CDR2 SYDVKM. Concerning this clonotype: The target antigen is unknown.

This chain uses TRBV28 with TRBJ2-1; TCRdb picks TRBD1, but there is no DNA to check that call. The sequence came from a human donor in good health. Some clones in this sample may be carry-over from other donors' samples. Source material: naive CXCR3+ CD8+ T cells from blood. The subset here: CD45RO-CCR7+CD27+CD95- naive CD8+ T cells expressing CXCR3 (TNR3+). CDR3 sequence: CASSLSGVGNEQFF. Filled out from reference TRBV28 and TRBJ2-1, the complete variable domain reads DVKVTQSSRYLVKRTGEKVFLECVQDMDHENMFWYRQDPGLGLRLIYFSYDVKMKEKGDIPEGYSVSREKKERFSLILESASTNQTSMYLCASSLSGVGNEQFFGPGTRLTVL.